The 7 T cell receptor beta chains presented below share a single source sample, sequenced in a study of T cell responses to AZD1222 COVID-19 vaccine. Produced via immunoSEQ multiplex PCR; TCRdb's table is partial and in-frame only. The sample holds tens of thousands of clones, around nine tenths seen once. The sequences come from peripheral blood, collected on day 0 of MenACWY control vaccination. The receptors come from an adult in good health.

V gene TRBV28 combines with J gene TRBJ2-5; TRBD1 agrees at 7 bases. Germline V gives CDR1 MDHEN, CDR2 SYDVKM. The length of the CDR3 is 14 residues. V gave up 5 bases and J gave up 2 bases; unmatched junction bases: 5. The CDR3 region is CASSLPGQQETQYF. The CDR3 nucleotides are TGTGCCAGCAGTCTACCGGGACAGCAAGAGACCCAGTACTTC.

The chain combines TRBV12-3 or TRBV12-4 with TRBJ1-1; tentative D call: TRBD1 (5 bases). This CDR3 has 13 amino acids. V dropped 8 bases and J dropped 8 bases, with 18 bases sitting between them. The CDR3 sequence: CASYRETVIEAFF. CDR3 DNA sequence: TGTGCCAGCTATCGGGAGACAGTTATAGAAGCTTTCTTT.

The V gene is TRBV5-4, the J gene TRBJ2-7; D remains ambiguous. This CDR3 has 12 residues. V lost 9 bases, J lost 2 bases, and 12 bases lay in between. In germline, CDR1 is SGHNT, CDR2 YYREEE (reference sequence). The CDR3 DNA sequence: TGTGCCATGTCCTGGCAGACCTACGAGCAGTACTTC. Translation: CAMSWQTYEQYF.

The V and J genes are TRBV5-4 and TRBJ2-5, with D possibly being TRBD2 (6 bases). The CDR3 is 13 amino acids. V shed 4 bases and J shed 3 bases, with 10 bases lying between them. Germline V lookup: CDR1 SGHNT, CDR2 YYREEE (reference sequence). The CDR3 DNA reads as TGTGCCAGCAGCCCGGGGACTGAAGAGACCCAGTACTTC. Protein product: CASSPGTEETQYF.

The rearrangement uses TRBV30 and TRBJ1-1; D is ambiguous. There are 15 residues in the CDR3. The germline CDR1 and CDR2 sequences are GTSNPN and SVGIG (reference sequence). V dropped 2 bases and J dropped 0 bases, with 13 bases sitting between them. CDR3 residues: CAWSRWGVLNTEAFF. DNA of the CDR3: TGTGCCTGGAGTAGGTGGGGAGTCCTGAACACTGAAGCTTTCTTT. The variable domain in full, with the rest retrieved from reference TRBV30 and TRBJ1-1, is SQTIHQWPATLVQPVGSPLSLECTVEGTSNPNLYWYRQAAGRGLQLLFYSVGIGQISSEVPQNLSASRPQDRQFILSSKKLLLSDSGFYLCAWSRWGVLNTEAFFGQGTRLTVV.

This sequence joins TRBV18 and TRBJ2-7, with 13 positions matching TRBD2. CDR3 size: 15 residues. V dropped 3 bases and J dropped 6; count of bases not matched to a gene: 5. Per germline, CDR1 KGHSH and CDR2 LQKENI. The CDR3 coding sequence is TGTGCCAGCTCACCCGGACTAGCGGGAGTTATCGAGCAGTACTTC. Its protein product is CASSPGLAGVIEQYF.

The chain couples TRBV30 to TRBJ2-3; D may be TRBD1 or TRBD2 (5 bases each). The CDR3 loop spans 16 amino acids. The V gene lost 1 base and the J gene lost 4 bases, with 18 bases spanning the gap. Germline V gives CDR1 GTSNPN, CDR2 SVGIG (reference sequence). Written as DNA, the CDR3 is TGTGCCTGGAGTGGAGGGGTAGGCTTTTACGCAGATACGCAGTATTTT. It is translated as CAWSGGVGFYADTQYF.